The next 29 T cell receptor beta chains were all read from a single sample in a study of human T cells and chemical hapten exposure. Using its own MiXCR run on the RACE reads, TCRdb lists one record per CDR3 protein. Counted here are some 340,000 distinct CDR3 sequences, approximately 6.3% occurring once; the ten biggest clones make up roughly 8%. Time point defined: patch test 1, 2 weeks after DPC sensitization. Treatment defined: therapeutic diphenylcyclopropenone sensitization with weekly scalp DPC. Sequenced material: whole blood, taken in connection with sensitization to the hapten diphenylcyclopropenone (DPC). The receptors here all came from a woman aged 18-35 years with alopecia areata. Some clones in this sample may be carry-over from other donors' samples.

Many counts were recorded for this clonotype. This chain links TRBV9 with TRBJ2-3; TRBD1 might be the D (5 bases). The CDR3 has 15 residues. The germline V and J ends were trimmed by 4 bases and 7 bases, with 19 bases remaining between them. Germline-derived CDR1 and CDR2 are SGDLS and YYNGEE. The CDR3 protein is CASSTREYTGNTQYF. As DNA, the CDR3 is TGTGCCAGCAGCACGCGCGAATATACAGGAAATACGCAGTATTTT.

This clonotype came up many times. The V and J genes are TRBV28 and TRBJ2-1; TRBD2 might be the D (6 bases). From germline, CDR1 is MDHEN and CDR2 SYDVKM. Trimming removed 9 bases from V and 5 bases from J, with 14 bases in between. The CDR3 runs to 13 residues. The CDR3 DNA is TGTGCCAGTTCTACCCCGGGGGACAATGAGCAGTTCTTC. Translated: CASSTPGDNEQFF.

The rearrangement joins TRBV2 to TRBJ2-7; either TRBD1 or TRBD2 may fit D (5 bases each). V shed 7 bases and J shed 1 base, with 11 bases lying between them. The CDR3 is 13 amino acids. Per the germline V gene, CDR1 is SNHLY and CDR2 is FYNNEI. CDR3 region: CASKGTVSYEQYF. As DNA, the CDR3 is TGTGCCAGCAAGGGGACGGTGTCCTACGAGCAGTACTTC.

The J gene is TRBJ1-2, the V gene TRBV5-4, with D tentatively TRBD1 (6 bases). In germline, CDR1 is SGHNT, CDR2 YYREEE (reference sequence). The ends were cut back, 2 bases at V and 6 bases at J, with 14 bases in the middle. The CDR3 is 14 amino acids. The CDR3 region has the DNA TGTGCCAGCAGCTTTTATCGGGGGCAGGATGGCTACACCTTC. This encodes CASSFYRGQDGYTF.

This clonotype was observed at least ten times. The rearrangement links TRBV6-5 to TRBJ1-5; TRBD1 agrees at 10 bases. Germline V gene lookup returns CDR1 MNHEY and CDR2 SVGAGI. The CDR3 consists of 14 residues. J was trimmed by 6 bases and V by 5 bases; bases with no gene match: 4. DNA for the CDR3: TGTGCCAGCAGTAGGGGACAGGGGAGTCAGCCCCAGCATTTT. Translation gives CASSRGQGSQPQHF.

The gene calls are TRBV20-1 and TRBJ1-1, with D possibly TRBD1 on 6 matching bases. The V end lost 3 bases, the J end lost 5 bases, and 19 bases lay between the germline ends. Germline CDR1 is DFQATT and CDR2 is SNEGSKA (reference sequence). This CDR3 contains 15 residues. The CDR3 sequence: CSARAPTGFETEAFF. CDR3 DNA sequence: TGCAGTGCTAGGGCTCCGACAGGTTTCGAAACTGAAGCTTTCTTT.

The V and J genes are TRBV29-1 and TRBJ2-4; D is possibly TRBD1 or TRBD2 (5 bases each). This CDR3 has 12 residues. CDR1 and CDR2 (germline): SQVTM, ANQGSEA. V lost 3 bases, J lost 9 bases, and 12 bases lay in between. The CDR3 DNA reads as TGCAGCGTTGATTGGGGGAATAGCATTCAGTACTTC. Protein product: CSVDWGNSIQYF.

The V and J genes are TRBV4-1 and TRBJ1-4; D not resolved. This CDR3 spans 13 amino acids. V lost 3 bases and J 7 bases, leaving 9 bases between the germline ends. Germline V gene data show CDR1 as MGHRA and CDR2 as YSYEKL. The CDR3 loop is CASSQVIGEKLFF. DNA for the CDR3: TGCGCCAGCAGCCAGGTCATAGGTGAAAAACTGTTTTTT.

This clonotype was counted only a few times. The V call is TRBV7-8, the J call TRBJ2-3; possibly TRBD1 for D (5 bases). Germline values: CDR1 SGHVS, CDR2 FQNEAQ. This CDR3 has 16 amino acids. Trimming took off 1 base at V and 1 base at J, with 12 bases between the two ends. CDR3 in DNA: TGTGCCAGCAGCTTAGTTGCCAGGGCCGGCACAGATACGCAGTATTTT. It encodes CASSLVARAGTDTQYF.

This clonotype was observed many times. The rearrangement uses TRBV29-1 and TRBJ2-7; D is perhaps TRBD2 (5 bases). CDR3 size: 11 residues. Germline V CDR1 and CDR2: SQVTM, ANQGSEA. Trimming pared 7 bases from V and 5 bases from J, leaving 12 bases between. For the CDR3, the DNA is TGCAGCGCTTTACTCGGGGACGAGCAGTACTTC. This encodes CSALLGDEQYF.

The chain recombines TRBV9 with TRBJ2-3; possible D gene TRBD2, 6 bases. V was clipped by 0 bases and J by 5 bases, with 13 bases between them. Looked up from germline, CDR1 is SGDLS and CDR2 is YYNGEE. The CDR3 sequence is 15 residues long. The CDR3 DNA sequence: TGTGCCAGCAGCGTAGGGGCTAGCGTAATAGATACGCAGTATTTT. It specifies CASSVGASVIDTQYF.

There are many counts of this clonotype. This chain links TRBV15 with TRBJ1-5; D remains unclear. V shed 5 bases and J shed 1 base, with 9 bases lying between them. This CDR3 is built from 14 residues. Germline lookup yields CDR1 LNHNV and CDR2 YYDKDF (reference sequence). CDR3 sequence (DNA): TGTGCCACCAGCGCATCCTCGAGCAATCAGCCCCAGCATTTT. It is translated as CATSASSSNQPQHF.

Only a few counts were recorded for this clonotype. The V gene is TRBV13, the J gene TRBJ1-4; 7 bases match TRBD1. Trimming cost V 5 bases and J 10 bases; bases outside gene matches: 10. Germline V gene sequence: CDR1 PRHDT, CDR2 FYEKMQ (reference sequence). The CDR3 has 14 amino acids. For the CDR3, the DNA is TGTGCCAGCAGCCTGGGGAGGGGGCGCGGAAAACTGTTTTTT. Translated: CASSLGRGRGKLFF.

This clonotype has a count of ten or more. The chain links TRBV10-2 to TRBJ2-3; D is ambiguous. Germline V gives CDR1 WSHSY, CDR2 SAAADI. The CDR3 length is 14 residues. Between the trimmed V and J ends, which lost 4 bases and 2 bases, there was a span of 10 bases. As DNA, the CDR3 is TGCGCCAGCAGTGGAGGCTTACACACAGATACGCAGTATTTT. Encoded protein: CASSGGLHTDTQYF.

This sequence joins TRBV10-3 and TRBJ2-5; D may be TRBD1 (5 bases). The CDR3 loop spans 12 amino acids. In germline, CDR1 is ENHRY, CDR2 SYGVKD. Trimming cost V 3 bases and J 9 bases, with 11 bases left between them. The CDR3 nucleotides read TGTGCCATCAGTGAAGGGGCTGAGTCCCAGTACTTC. Its translation: CAISEGAESQYF.

The J gene is TRBJ2-6, the V gene TRBV5-1, with 11 bases aligning to TRBD1. The V gene's germline CDR1 is SGHRS and CDR2 YFSETQ. This CDR3 has 18 amino acids. The junction had 5 bases not matched to a gene; V was cut back by 3 bases and J by 0 bases. CDR3 DNA: TGCGCCAGCAGCTGGGACAGGGGGTTAAGCTCTGGGGCCAACGTCCTGACTTTC. It is translated as CASSWDRGLSSGANVLTF.

This clonotype was detected only a few times. As DNA, the CDR3 is TGTGCCAGCAGCCAAGGGCTAGCGGTACTCTCCTACGAGCAGTACTTC. Amino acid sequence: CASSQGLAVLSYEQYF. This chain links TRBV3-1 with TRBJ2-7; TRBD2 matches at 7 bases. Unmatched junction bases numbered 6, after V lost 1 base and J lost 0 bases. Germline assignment: CDR1 LGHDT and CDR2 YNNKEL (reference sequence). There are 16 residues in the CDR3.

V and J are TRBV6-2 or TRBV6-3 and TRBJ1-5, with a weak D call TRBD1 (6 bases). Germline V CDR1 and CDR2: MNHEY, SVGEGT. The CDR3 consists of 14 residues. Trimming took off 6 bases at V and 6 bases at J, with 15 bases between the two ends. CDR3 bases: TGTGCCAGCAGAGAACAGGGAACACGTCAGCCCCAGCATTTT. It yields the protein CASREQGTRQPQHF.

This clonotype appeared many times. The V gene is TRBV7-2, the J gene TRBJ2-5; TRBD2 matches 9 bases. The CDR3 covers 16 residues. Germline V gene sequence: CDR1 SGHTA, CDR2 FQGNSA. V lost 2 bases to trimming and J lost 8 bases; unmatched junction nucleotides: 12. The CDR3 DNA is TGTGCCAGCAGCTTAAGCGGGACTAGCCGACCCGAAACCCAGTACTTC. This codes for CASSLSGTSRPETQYF.

This clonotype was seen more than once but under ten times. The gene calls are TRBV5-1 and TRBJ1-2; no definite D call. The CDR3 has 14 amino acids. Germline values: CDR1 SGHRS, CDR2 YFSETQ. The V and J ends lost 6 bases and 6 bases respectively, with 18 bases between them. The CDR3 here is CASTDTTATHGYTF. The CDR3 bases are TGCGCCAGCACCGACACGACCGCCACCCATGGCTACACCTTC.

This clonotype was counted a few times. The gene calls are TRBV4-2 and TRBJ2-1; 14 bases agree with TRBD2. Germline CDR1 reads LGHNA; CDR2 reads YNFKEQ. The V and J ends lost 3 bases and 10 bases, in that order; junction bases with no gene match: 5. The CDR3 is 15 amino acids. The CDR3: CASSQTSGGAGEQFF. The CDR3 DNA reads TGTGCCAGCAGCCAGACTAGCGGGGGGGCGGGAGAGCAGTTCTTC.

This clonotype was seen only a few times. The gene calls are TRBV29-1 and TRBJ2-7, with TRBD1 as a possible D gene (5 bases). Germline CDR1 is SQVTM and CDR2 is ANQGSEA. V shed 6 bases and J shed 2 bases, with 17 bases lying between them. The CDR3 totals 14 residues. The CDR3 region is CSVVGAAKTYEQYF. The CDR3 nucleotides are TGCAGCGTGGTAGGGGCTGCAAAGACCTACGAGCAGTACTTC.

This clonotype showed up many times. J is TRBJ2-1 and V is TRBV6-5, with 9 bases lining up with TRBD1. Per the germline V gene, CDR1 is MNHEY and CDR2 is SVGAGI. CDR3 length equals 12 residues. V lost 7 bases to trimming and J lost 14 bases; unmatched junction nucleotides: 9. The CDR3 loop is CASNDGGTGKFF. The CDR3 nucleotides read TGTGCCAGCAACGACGGGGGGACAGGGAAGTTCTTC.

The chain uses TRBV7-9 and TRBJ1-1; perhaps TRBD1 as D (5 bases). The germline gives CDR1 SEHNR, CDR2 FQNEAQ (reference sequence). Trimming shortened V by 4 bases and J by 3 bases, and 15 bases separated the two germline ends. CDR3 length equals 15 residues. As DNA, the CDR3 is TGTGCCAGCAGCTCCCGGCTGGACACAGACACTGAAGCTTTCTTT. Protein sequence: CASSSRLDTDTEAFF.

CDR3 in amino acids: CASSYRSPMLGTGELFF. CDR3 nucleotides: TGTGCCAGCAGTTACCGATCGCCCATGTTAGGAACCGGGGAGCTGTTTTTT. V gene TRBV27 combines with J gene TRBJ2-2; D is unclear. Trimming removed 4 bases at V and 5 bases at J, with 20 bases between. Germline V CDR1 and CDR2: MNHEY, SMNVEV (reference sequence). This CDR3 region has 17 residues.

The chain combines TRBV6-6 with TRBJ2-7, with 14 bases identical to TRBD2. J gave up 0 bases and V 5 bases, and 3 bases lay outside the gene matches. The CDR3 totals 16 residues. CDR1 is MNHNY, CDR2 SVGAGI, per germline (reference sequence). The CDR3 sequence is CASSQGLAGASYEQYF. DNA of the CDR3: TGTGCCAGCAGTCAGGGACTAGCGGGGGCCTCCTACGAGCAGTACTTC.

A few counts support this clonotype. The chain has TRBV3-1 and TRBJ1-5, with D uncertain. Germline V CDR1 and CDR2: LGHDT, YNNKEL (reference sequence). The V gene lost 1 base and the J gene lost 0 bases, with 10 bases spanning the gap. The CDR3 consists of 16 residues. The CDR3: CASSQGWRSSNQPQHF. In DNA form, the CDR3 reads TGTGCCAGCAGCCAAGGTTGGAGGAGTAGCAATCAGCCCCAGCATTTT. The entire variable domain, with the rest obtained from reference TRBV3-1 and TRBJ1-5, is as follows: DTAVSQTPKYLVTQMGNDKSIKCEQNLGHDTMYWYKQDSKKFLKIMFSYNNKELIINETVPNRFSPKSPDKAHLNLHINSLELGDSAVYFCASSQGWRSSNQPQHFGDGTRLSIL.

The rearrangement joins TRBV4-2 to TRBJ1-6, with D unresolved. CDR1 is LGHNA and CDR2 is YNFKEQ in the germline V gene. CDR3 size: 17 residues. The V end lost 4 bases, the J end lost 0 bases, and 13 bases lay between the germline ends. The CDR3 spells CASSPRLSGSYNSPLHF. In nucleotides, the CDR3 is TGTGCCAGCAGCCCCCGTCTCAGCGGCTCCTATAATTCACCCCTCCACTTT.

The gene calls are TRBV7-3 and TRBJ2-3; 11 nucleotides line up with TRBD2. This CDR3 has 21 amino acids. The germline gives CDR1 SGHTA, CDR2 FQGTGA. V trimming: 2 bases; J trimming: 1 base; junction bases outside the gene matches: 17. The DNA for the CDR3 is TGTGCCAGCAGCTTACCCTCCCTCTTCCCGGGACTAGCGGATCGCACAGATACGCAGTATTTT. The encoded protein is CASSLPSLFPGLADRTDTQYF.